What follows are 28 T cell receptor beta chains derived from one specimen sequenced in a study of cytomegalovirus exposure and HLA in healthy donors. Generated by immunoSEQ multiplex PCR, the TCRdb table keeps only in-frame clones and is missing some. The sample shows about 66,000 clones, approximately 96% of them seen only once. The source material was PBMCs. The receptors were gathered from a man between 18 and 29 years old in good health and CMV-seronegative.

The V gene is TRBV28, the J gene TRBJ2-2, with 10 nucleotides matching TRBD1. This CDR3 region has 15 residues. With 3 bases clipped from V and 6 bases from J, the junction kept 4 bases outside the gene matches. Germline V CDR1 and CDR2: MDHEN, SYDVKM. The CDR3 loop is CASSFSDRGAGELFF. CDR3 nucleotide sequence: TGTGCCAGCAGTTTTTCGGACAGGGGGGCCGGGGAGCTGTTTTTT.

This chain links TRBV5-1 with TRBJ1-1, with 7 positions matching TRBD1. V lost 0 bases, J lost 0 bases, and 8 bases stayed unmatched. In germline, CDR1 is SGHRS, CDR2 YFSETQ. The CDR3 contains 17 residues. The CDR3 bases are TGCGCCAGCAGCTTGGGGGACAGTCCAAACATGAACACTGAAGCTTTCTTT. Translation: CASSLGDSPNMNTEAFF. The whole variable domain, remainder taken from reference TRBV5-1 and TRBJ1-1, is KAGVTQTPRYLIKTRGQQVTLSCSPISGHRSVSWYQQTPGQGLQFLFEYFSETQRNKGNFPGRFSGRQFSNSRSEMNVSTLELGDSALYLCASSLGDSPNMNTEAFFGQGTRLTVV.

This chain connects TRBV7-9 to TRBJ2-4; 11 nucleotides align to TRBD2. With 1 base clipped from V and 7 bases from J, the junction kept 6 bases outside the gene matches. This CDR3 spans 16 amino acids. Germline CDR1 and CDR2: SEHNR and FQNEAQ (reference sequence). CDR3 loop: CASSLGASGRLNIQYF. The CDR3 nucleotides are TGTGCCAGCAGCTTAGGGGCTAGCGGGAGGTTGAACATTCAGTACTTC.

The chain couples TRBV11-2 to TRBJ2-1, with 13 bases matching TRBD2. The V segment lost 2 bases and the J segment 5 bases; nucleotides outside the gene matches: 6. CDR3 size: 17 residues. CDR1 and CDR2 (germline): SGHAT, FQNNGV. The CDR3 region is CASSLFGTSGINNEQFF. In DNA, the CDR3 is TGTGCCAGCAGCTTATTTGGGACTAGCGGGATTAACAATGAGCAGTTCTTC.

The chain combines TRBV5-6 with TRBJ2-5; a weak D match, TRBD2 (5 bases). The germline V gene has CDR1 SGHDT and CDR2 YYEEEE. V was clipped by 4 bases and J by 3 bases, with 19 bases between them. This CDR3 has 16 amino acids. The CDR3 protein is CASSRPTGIPKETQYF. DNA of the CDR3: TGTGCCAGCAGCCGTCCGACCGGGATTCCTAAAGAGACCCAGTACTTC.

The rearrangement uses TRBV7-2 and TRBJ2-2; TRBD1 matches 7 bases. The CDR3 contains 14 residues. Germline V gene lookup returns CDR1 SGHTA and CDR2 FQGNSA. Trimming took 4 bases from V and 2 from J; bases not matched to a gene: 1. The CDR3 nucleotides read TGTGCCAGCAGCTACAGGGGTAACACCGGGGAGCTGTTTTTT. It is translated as CASSYRGNTGELFF.

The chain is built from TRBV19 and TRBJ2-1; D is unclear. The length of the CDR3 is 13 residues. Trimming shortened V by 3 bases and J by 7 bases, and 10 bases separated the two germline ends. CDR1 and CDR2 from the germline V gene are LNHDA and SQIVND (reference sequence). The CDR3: CASSMRTKNEQFF. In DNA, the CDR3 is TGTGCCAGTAGTATGAGAACCAAAAATGAGCAGTTCTTC.

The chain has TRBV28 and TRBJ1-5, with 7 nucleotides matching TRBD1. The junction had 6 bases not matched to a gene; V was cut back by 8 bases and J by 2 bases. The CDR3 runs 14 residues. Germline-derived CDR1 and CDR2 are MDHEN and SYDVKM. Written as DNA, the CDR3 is TGTGCCAGCCGCAGGGGGGCCGGCAATCAGCCCCAGCATTTT. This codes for CASRRGAGNQPQHF.

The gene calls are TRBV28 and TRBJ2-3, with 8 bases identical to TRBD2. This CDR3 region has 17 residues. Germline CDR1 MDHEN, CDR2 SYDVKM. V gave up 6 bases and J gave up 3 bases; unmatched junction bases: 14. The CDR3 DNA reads TGTGCCAGCAGCCCGCTCGGGGGGAGCGGGAGAACAGATACGCAGTATTTT. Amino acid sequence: CASSPLGGSGRTDTQYF.

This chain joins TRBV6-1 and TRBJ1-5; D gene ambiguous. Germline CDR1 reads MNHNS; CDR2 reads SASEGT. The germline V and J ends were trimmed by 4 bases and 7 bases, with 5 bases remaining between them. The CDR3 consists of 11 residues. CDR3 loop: CASSALQPQHF. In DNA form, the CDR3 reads TGTGCCAGCAGTGCCCTACAGCCCCAGCATTTT.

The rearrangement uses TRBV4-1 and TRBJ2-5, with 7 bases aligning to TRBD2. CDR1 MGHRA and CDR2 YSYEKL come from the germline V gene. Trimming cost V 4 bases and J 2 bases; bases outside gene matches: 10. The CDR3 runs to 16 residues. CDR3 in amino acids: CASSRGEGTSQETQYF. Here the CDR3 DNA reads TGCGCCAGCAGCCGAGGGGAGGGGACTTCACAAGAGACCCAGTACTTC.

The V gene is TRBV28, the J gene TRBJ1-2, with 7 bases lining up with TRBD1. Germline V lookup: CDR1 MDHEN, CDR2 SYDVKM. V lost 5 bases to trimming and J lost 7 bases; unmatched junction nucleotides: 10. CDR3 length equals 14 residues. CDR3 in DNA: TGTGCCAGCAGTCTAGAAAACGACAGGGCTGGCTACACCTTC. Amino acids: CASSLENDRAGYTF.

As DNA, the CDR3 is TGTGCCAGCAGCTTGACAGGGTTCGGAAACATTCAGTACTTC. Protein sequence: CASSLTGFGNIQYF. The chain employs TRBV7-8 and TRBJ2-4; 7 bases match TRBD1. CDR1 is SGHVS, CDR2 FQNEAQ, per germline. V lost 3 bases and J lost 6; bases outside the gene matches: 5. The CDR3 extends over 14 amino acids.

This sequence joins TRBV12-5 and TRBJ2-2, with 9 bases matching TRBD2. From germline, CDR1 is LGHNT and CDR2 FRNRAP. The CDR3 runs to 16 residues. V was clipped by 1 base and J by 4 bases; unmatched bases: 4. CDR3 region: CASGLDISGSTGELFF. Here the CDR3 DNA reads TGTGCTAGTGGTTTGGATATTAGCGGGAGCACCGGGGAGCTGTTTTTT.

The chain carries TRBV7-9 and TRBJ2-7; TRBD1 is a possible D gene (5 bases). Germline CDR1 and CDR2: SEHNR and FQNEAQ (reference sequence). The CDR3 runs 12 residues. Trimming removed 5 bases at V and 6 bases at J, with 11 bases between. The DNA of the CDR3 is TGTGCCAGCAGCCAAGGGGAAGGCGAGCAGTACTTC. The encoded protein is CASSQGEGEQYF.

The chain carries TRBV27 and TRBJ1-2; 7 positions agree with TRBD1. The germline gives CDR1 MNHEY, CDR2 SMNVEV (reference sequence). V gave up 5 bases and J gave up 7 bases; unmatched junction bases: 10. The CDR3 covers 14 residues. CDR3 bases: TGTGCCAGCAGTACGTCACAGGGGTCGCCTGGCTACACCTTC. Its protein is CASSTSQGSPGYTF.

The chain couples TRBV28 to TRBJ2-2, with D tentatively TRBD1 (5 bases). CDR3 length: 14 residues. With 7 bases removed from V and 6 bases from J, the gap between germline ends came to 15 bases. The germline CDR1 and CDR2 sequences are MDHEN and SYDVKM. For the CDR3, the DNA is TGTGCCAGCATTAGGGGCTCGCGAGCCGGGGAGCTGTTTTTT. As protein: CASIRGSRAGELFF.

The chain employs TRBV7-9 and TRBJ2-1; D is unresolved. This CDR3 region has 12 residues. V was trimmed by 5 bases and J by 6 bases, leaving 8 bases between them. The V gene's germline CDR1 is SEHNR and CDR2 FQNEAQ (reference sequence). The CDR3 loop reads CASSPDFNEQFF. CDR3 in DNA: TGTGCCAGCAGCCCAGATTTCAATGAGCAGTTCTTC.

CDR3 sequence (DNA): TGTGCCAGCAGCCCCAGGGCGACCTACAATGAGCAGTTCTTC. It yields the protein CASSPRATYNEQFF. This chain joins TRBV9 and TRBJ2-1, with TRBD1 as a possible D gene (5 bases). This CDR3 has 14 amino acids. In germline, CDR1 is SGDLS, CDR2 YYNGEE. V dropped 4 bases and J dropped 2 bases, with 10 bases sitting between them.

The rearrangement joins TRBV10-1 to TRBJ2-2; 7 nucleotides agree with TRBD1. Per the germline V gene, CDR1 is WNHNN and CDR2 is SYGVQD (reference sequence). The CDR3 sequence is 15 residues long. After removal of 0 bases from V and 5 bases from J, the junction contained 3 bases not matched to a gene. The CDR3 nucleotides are TGCGCCAGCAGTGAGTCCGGGACAGCAACCGGGGAGCTGTTTTTT. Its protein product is CASSESGTATGELFF.

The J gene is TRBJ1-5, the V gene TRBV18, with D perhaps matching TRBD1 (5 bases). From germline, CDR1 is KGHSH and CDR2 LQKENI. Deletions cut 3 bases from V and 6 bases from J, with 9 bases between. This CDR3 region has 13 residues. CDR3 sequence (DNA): TGTGCCAGCTCACCGGGGGAGGGTCAGCCCCAGCATTTT. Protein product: CASSPGEGQPQHF. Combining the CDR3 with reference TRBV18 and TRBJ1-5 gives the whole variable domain NAGVMQNPRHLVRRRGQEARLRCSPMKGHSHVYWYRQLPEEGLKFMVYLQKENIIDESGMPKERFSAEFPKEGPSILRIQQVVRGDSAAYFCASSPGEGQPQHFGDGTRLSIL.

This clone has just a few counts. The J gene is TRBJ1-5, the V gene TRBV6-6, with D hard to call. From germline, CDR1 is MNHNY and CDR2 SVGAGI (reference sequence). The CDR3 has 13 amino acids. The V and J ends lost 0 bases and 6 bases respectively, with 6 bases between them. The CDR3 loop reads CASSYSSGQPQHF. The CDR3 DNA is TGTGCCAGCAGTTACTCGAGTGGTCAGCCCCAGCATTTT.

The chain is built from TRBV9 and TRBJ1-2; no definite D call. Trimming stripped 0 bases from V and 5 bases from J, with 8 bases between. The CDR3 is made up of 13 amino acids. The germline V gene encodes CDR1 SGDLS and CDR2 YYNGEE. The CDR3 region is CASSVDAGYGYTF. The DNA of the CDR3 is TGTGCCAGCAGCGTAGATGCCGGTTATGGCTACACCTTC.

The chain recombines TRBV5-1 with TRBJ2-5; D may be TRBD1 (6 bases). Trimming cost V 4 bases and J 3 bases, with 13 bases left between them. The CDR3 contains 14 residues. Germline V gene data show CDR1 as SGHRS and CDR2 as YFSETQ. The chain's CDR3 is CASSPTAGEETQYF. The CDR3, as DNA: TGCGCCAGCAGCCCCACCGCAGGGGAAGAGACCCAGTACTTC.

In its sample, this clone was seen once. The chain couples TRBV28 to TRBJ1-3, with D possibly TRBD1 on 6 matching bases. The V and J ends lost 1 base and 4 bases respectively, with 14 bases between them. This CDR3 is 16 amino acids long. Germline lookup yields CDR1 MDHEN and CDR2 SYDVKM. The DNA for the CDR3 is TGTGCCAGCAGTTTATACGGGCAGGGGTCCGGAAACACCATATATTTT. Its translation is CASSLYGQGSGNTIYF.

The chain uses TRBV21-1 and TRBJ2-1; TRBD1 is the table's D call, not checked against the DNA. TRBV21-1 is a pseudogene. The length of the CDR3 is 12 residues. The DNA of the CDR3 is TGTGCCAGCAGCAACAGGTGGGATGAGCAGTTCTTC. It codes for CASSNRWDEQFF.

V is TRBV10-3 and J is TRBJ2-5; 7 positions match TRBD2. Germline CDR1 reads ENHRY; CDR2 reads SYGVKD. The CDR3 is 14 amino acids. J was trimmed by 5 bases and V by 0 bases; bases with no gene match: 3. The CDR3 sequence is CAISESLAMETQYF. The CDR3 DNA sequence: TGTGCCATCAGTGAGTCACTAGCGATGGAGACCCAGTACTTC.

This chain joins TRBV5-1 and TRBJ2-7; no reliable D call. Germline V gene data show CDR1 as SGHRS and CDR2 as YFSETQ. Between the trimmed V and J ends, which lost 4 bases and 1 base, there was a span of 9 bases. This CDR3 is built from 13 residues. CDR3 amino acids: CASSPYSSYEQYF. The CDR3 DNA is TGCGCCAGCAGCCCTTACAGTTCCTACGAGCAGTACTTC.